This T cell receptor beta chain was sequenced in a study of blood T cell repertoires in COVID-19. Study as a whole: The study drew acute and convalescent COVID-19 samples from the United States, Italy and Spain. Sample material is recorded as cDNA or gDNA derived from T cells, B-cell-depleted T cells, or PBMCs.

This CDR3 spans 13 amino acids. The germline V gene encodes CDR1 SGHVS and CDR2 FQNEAQ. V trimming: 5 bases; J trimming: 3 bases; junction bases outside the gene matches: 3. Only in-frame clones appear in the TCRdb table, and some are missing; sequencing was by immunoSEQ multiplex PCR. The sample includes tens of thousands of clones, around 83% of them seen just once. This chain connects TRBV7-8 to TRBJ2-7; TRBD2 aligns across 8 bases. What was sequenced was peripheral blood. The clonotype was recovered from a human donor in a cohort sampled during active COVID-19. CDR3 coding DNA: TGTGCCAGCAGCAACGGGGGGGTCTACGAGCAGTACTTC. It is translated as CASSNGGVYEQYF.